One and the same sample provided the 9 T cell receptor beta chains below, sequenced in a study of CD8 T cells in Susac syndrome. Random hexamers were used to reverse transcribe the RNA input (about 0.5 to 1 ug). TCRdb called the immunoSEQ multiplex PCR reads again in MiXCR, with one record for every CDR3 protein. The sample lists about 83,000 distinct CDR3 sequences, approximately 95% occurring once. What was sequenced was CD8+ T cells from PBMCs. The receptors were sampled from a human donor with Susac syndrome.

The chain has TRBV19 and TRBJ2-1, with 8 bases identical to TRBD1. Trimming cost V 1 base and J 6 bases; bases outside gene matches: 8. The CDR3 spans 16 residues. Germline V gene sequence: CDR1 LNHDA, CDR2 SQIVND (reference sequence). CDR3 DNA: TGTGCCAGTAGTATAGGAACCAGGGGGCAAGGCAATGAGCAGTTCTTC. This translates into CASSIGTRGQGNEQFF.

This clonotype was counted a few times. This chain joins TRBV5-6 and TRBJ2-5, with D possibly TRBD1 on 5 matching bases. The V and J ends lost 0 bases and 3 bases respectively, with 9 bases between them. Germline values: CDR1 SGHDT, CDR2 YYEEEE. This CDR3 is 14 amino acids long. The CDR3, as DNA: TGTGCCAGCAGCTTGGGTCAGGGCGAAGAGACCCAGTACTTC. Amino acid sequence: CASSLGQGEETQYF. Variable domain in full (rest from reference TRBV5-6 and TRBJ2-5): DAGVTQSPTHLIKTRGQQVTLRCSPKSGHDTVSWYQQALGQGPQFIFQYYEEEERQRGNFPDRFSGHQFPNYSSELNVNALLLGDSALYLCASSLGQGEETQYFGPGTRLLVL.

The V call is TRBV30, the J call TRBJ1-2; TRBD1 is a possible D gene (5 bases). V lost 2 bases and J lost 4, with 14 bases in between. Germline V gene lookup returns CDR1 GTSNPN and CDR2 SVGIG (reference sequence). The CDR3 runs to 14 residues. The CDR3 nucleotides read TGTGCCTGGAGTATGCTAGCGACAGCCTATGGCTACACCTTC. It codes for CAWSMLATAYGYTF.

The chain carries TRBV20-1 and TRBJ2-5; D not certain. Germline loops: CDR1 DFQATT, CDR2 SNEGSKA (reference sequence). Trimming left V 1 base short and J 5 bases short, with 11 bases between. The CDR3 length is 13 residues. The CDR3 protein is CSARGRLWETQYF. The CDR3 nucleotides read TGCAGTGCTAGAGGTAGACTTTGGGAGACCCAGTACTTC.

The chain carries TRBV4-2 and TRBJ2-5; 7 nucleotides align to TRBD2. V was pared by 1 base and J by 2 bases, with 4 bases of the junction left unmatched. The CDR3 extends over 15 amino acids. CDR1 LGHNA and CDR2 YNFKEQ come from the germline V gene. This chain's CDR3 is CASSQVVGGQETQYF. The CDR3 coding sequence is TGTGCCAGCAGCCAAGTCGTGGGAGGGCAAGAGACCCAGTACTTC.

This chain joins TRBV6-1 and TRBJ2-2; 9 positions agree with TRBD2. The V segment lost 3 bases and the J segment 6 bases; nucleotides outside the gene matches: 8. The CDR3 sequence is 16 residues long. Germline loops: CDR1 MNHNS, CDR2 SASEGT. The DNA of the CDR3 is TGTGCCAGCAGTGATCCCTTAGCGGGAGACCCCGGGGAGCTGTTTTTT. It is translated as CASSDPLAGDPGELFF.

Only one count was recorded for this clonotype. The chain joins TRBV11-2 to TRBJ1-5; 7 bases are shared with TRBD1. Germline CDR1 is SGHAT and CDR2 is FQNNGV. After removal of 5 bases from V and 4 bases from J, the junction contained 14 bases not matched to a gene. This CDR3 contains 17 residues. CDR3 region: CASSTETTGTENQPQHF. The CDR3 region has the DNA TGTGCCAGCAGCACAGAGACCACAGGGACAGAGAATCAGCCCCAGCATTTT. Full variable domain (outside the CDR3, taken from reference TRBV11-2 and TRBJ1-5): EAGVAQSPRYKIIEKRQSVAFWCNPISGHATLYWYQQILGQGPKLLIQFQNNGVVDDSQLPKDRFSAERLKGVDSTLKIQPAKLEDSAVYLCASSTETTGTENQPQHFGDGTRLSIL.

This clonotype came up a few times. The chain joins TRBV14 to TRBJ2-3, with D perhaps matching TRBD2 (6 bases). Trimming removed 3 bases from V and 0 bases from J, with 7 bases in between. This CDR3 is 14 amino acids long. The germline gives CDR1 SGHDN, CDR2 FVKESK. This CDR3 is CASSQGLSTDTQYF. The CDR3, as DNA: TGTGCCAGCAGCCAGGGACTTAGCACAGATACGCAGTATTTT.

V gene TRBV29-1 combines with J gene TRBJ2-1; 13 nucleotides line up with TRBD2. CDR1 and CDR2 (germline): SQVTM, ANQGSEA. Unmatched junction bases numbered 4, after V lost 1 base and J lost 4 bases. The CDR3 totals 16 residues. CDR3 nucleotide sequence: TGCAGCGTTGAAGGAGGGACTAGCGGGATTTACAATGAGCAGTTCTTC. As protein: CSVEGGTSGIYNEQFF.